This T cell receptor beta chain comes out of a study of monozygotic twins with inflammatory bowel disease. The study, taken as a whole, reports: Those with IBD had lower TCRbeta diversity (inverse Simpson) than their healthy co-twins did. Data gave no support to a single strong signal or clonotype associated with IBD.

The RNA usage for each TCR library was 3500 ng of total RNA. Each UMI, carrying a 6-nucleotide sample barcode, came from template switching. Reprocessing the 5' RACE reads, TCRdb reports a single entry for every CDR3 protein and omits DNA. The repertoire shows around 400,000 distinct CDR3 sequences; the top ten hold 2.4%. As concerns this clonotype: Its antigen remains unidentified.

Germline CDR1 SGHRS, CDR2 YFSETQ. The CDR3 is 15 amino acids. This receptor was identified in a human donor with ulcerative colitis or Crohn's disease, or a healthy co-twin of an affected twin (not recorded which). The specimen was blood. The chain recombines TRBV5-1 with TRBJ2-5; TCRdb names TRBD2, which stays unverified in the absence of DNA. The CDR3 loop is CASKPWGGPGETQYF.